A selection of T cell receptor beta chains follows, all from one sample in a study of blood T cell repertoires in COVID-19. Clones were sequenced by immunoSEQ multiplex PCR, and TCRdb holds only the in-frame ones, with some missing. The sample lists around 55,000 clones, about nine tenths occurring once. The material sequenced was peripheral blood. These receptors were obtained from a man aged 60-69 years with active COVID-19. Both conserved end residues are part of each CDR3. Fields, in order: D gene, clone size, V gene, J gene, CDR3 DNA, CDR3 protein. The D gene is left open where the match is weak. Only part of the rows carry a size: once, few, many, or a class if the clone is expanded.

-	-	TRBV12-3/TRBV12-4	TRBJ1-1	TGTGCCAGCAGTTTGGACACAGAAGCTTTCTTT	CASSLDTEAFF
-	-	TRBV2	TRBJ1-5	TGTGCCAGCAGTGAGTCGGGATGGAGCAATCAGCCCCAGCATTTT	CASSESGWSNQPQHF
TRBD1	-	TRBV6-5	TRBJ1-6	TGTGCCGGACGGGACAGACAACATTCACCCCTCCACTTT	CAGRDRQHSPLHF
-	-	TRBV6-5	TRBJ1-4	TGTGCCAGCGGACCCCAACAGGGACGCAATGAAAAACTGTTTTTT	CASGPQQGRNEKLFF
-	-	TRBV4-2	TRBJ2-7	TGTGCCAGCAGCCAAGTCGGGGGGCGCGACTACGAGCAGTACTTC	CASSQVGGRDYEQYF
TRBD2	-	TRBV12-5	TRBJ2-3	TGTGCTAGTGGTTTGGGTCACGACCTAGCGGCACGCACAGATACGCAGTATTTT	CASGLGHDLAARTDTQYF
TRBD1	-	TRBV9	TRBJ2-5	TGTGCCAGCGAGGGACAGGGACAAGAGACCCAGTACTTC	CASEGQGQETQYF
-	-	TRBV6-5	TRBJ2-3	TGTGCCAGCAGTCCTCCTACAGATACGCAGTATTTT	CASSPPTDTQYF
TRBD1	-	TRBV4-1	TRBJ2-5	TGCGCCAGCAGCCAAGCGCTAGCAGGGGGGACCCAGTACTTC	CASSQALAGGTQYF
TRBD1	-	TRBV4-1	TRBJ2-7	TGCGCCAGCAGCCTTGTGTCCGGGACAGGGCTAGGCTACGAGCAGTACTTC	CASSLVSGTGLGYEQYF
-	-	TRBV12-3/TRBV12-4	TRBJ2-7	TGTGCCAGCAGTTTAATCAACGAGCAGTACTTC	CASSLINEQYF
TRBD1	-	TRBV6-5	TRBJ2-7	TGTGCCAGCGGGACAGGGGGCAGCGAGCAGTACTTC	CASGTGGSEQYF
TRBD1	-	TRBV15	TRBJ2-1	TGTGCCACCAGCAATCCTGACAGGGGTCTTTATGAGCAGTTCTTC	CATSNPDRGLYEQFF
TRBD1	-	TRBV19	TRBJ1-2	TGTGCCAGGAGAATTCCGGGACAGGGGGAAATCCGCTATGGCTACACCTTC	CARRIPGQGEIRYGYTF
TRBD1	-	TRBV15	TRBJ1-3	TGTGCCACCAGCAGAAACAGGGGGCTCGGCTCTGGAAACACCATATATTTT	CATSRNRGLGSGNTIYF
TRBD2	-	TRBV27	TRBJ2-1	TGTGCCAGCAGTTTATACCCGGGACTAGCGACCTACAATGAGCAGTTCTTC	CASSLYPGLATYNEQFF
TRBD1	-	TRBV6-5	TRBJ1-4	TGTGCCAGCAGGGGGACAGAAAATGAAAAACTGTTTTTT	CASRGTENEKLFF
TRBD1	once	TRBV14	TRBJ1-1	TGTGCCAGCAGCTATCTACAGGGGGCGGGCACTGAAGCTTTCTTT	CASSYLQGAGTEAFF
-	-	TRBV18	TRBJ1-5	TGTGCCAGCTCACCATTAGGGACAACGGATCAGCCCCAGCATTTT	CASSPLGTTDQPQHF
-	-	TRBV25-1	TRBJ2-3	TGTGCCAGCTATAGCGGAACGCAGTATTTT	CASYSGTQYF
TRBD2	-	TRBV3-1/TRBV3-2	TRBJ2-1	TGTGCCACCTATAGCGGGGGGGCCTACAATGAGCAGTTCTTC	CATYSGGAYNEQFF
TRBD1	few	TRBV9	TRBJ2-7	TGTGCCAGCAGCGCCCGGGACAGGGGATGGTACGAGCAGTACTTC	CASSARDRGWYEQYF
-	-	TRBV5-1	TRBJ1-4	TGCGCCAGCAGCTCAACAGTTGCAACTAATGAAAAACTGTTTTTT	CASSSTVATNEKLFF
TRBD2	-	TRBV5-6	TRBJ2-7	TGTGCCAGCAGCTCGGAGACTAGCGCGGGCTACGAGCAGTACTTC	CASSSETSAGYEQYF
-	-	TRBV11-3	TRBJ1-2	TGTGCCAGCAGCTTGTCCGGCTATGGCTACACCTTC	CASSLSGYGYTF
TRBD2	once	TRBV6-6	TRBJ2-1	TGTGCCAGCAGTACAGGCGGGAGGGTCAATGAGCAGTTCTTC	CASSTGGRVNEQFF
-	-	TRBV19	TRBJ2-2	TGTGCCAGTAAAACACAGGACAGGAACACCGGGGAGCTGTTTTTT	CASKTQDRNTGELFF
TRBD1	-	TRBV4-1	TRBJ1-1	TGCGCCAGCAGTCGAGATACAGGGGGCGAGAAACGGGTGGCTGAAGCTTTCTTT	CASSRDTGGEKRVAEAFF
TRBD1	-	TRBV24-1	TRBJ2-1	TGTGCCACCAGTGATCACAGGGGGAATTACAATGAGCAGTTCTTC	CATSDHRGNYNEQFF
TRBD1	-	TRBV6-5	TRBJ2-3	TGTGCCAGCAACCGGGACAGGGGTAAAGATACGCAGTATTTT	CASNRDRGKDTQYF
-	-	TRBV6-5	TRBJ1-1	TGTGCCAGCAGAATGTCAGTGATGAACACTGAAGCTTTCTTT	CASRMSVMNTEAFF
TRBD1	-	TRBV7-9	TRBJ1-2	TGTGCCAGCAGCTCCCCCGGGACAGTCTATGGCTACACCTTC	CASSSPGTVYGYTF
-	-	TRBV10-1	TRBJ2-7	TGCGCCAGAGGGGCCTACGAGCAGTACTTC	CARGAYEQYF
-	-	TRBV27	TRBJ2-2	TGTGCCAGCAGTTTACCCCCCGGGACACCCATAAGCACCGGGGAGCTGTTTTTT	CASSLPPGTPISTGELFF
TRBD2	-	TRBV11-2	TRBJ2-7	TGTGCCAGCAACCCCTTGTTAGCGGGAGCCGGATACGAGCAGTACTTC	CASNPLLAGAGYEQYF
TRBD1	-	TRBV11-2	TRBJ1-4	TGTGCCAGCAGCTTAGCTATGGGACAGCTTAATGAAAAACTGTTTTTT	CASSLAMGQLNEKLFF
TRBD1	-	TRBV5-1	TRBJ1-1	TGCGCCAGCAGCTTGTTAGGACAGGGGACTGAAGCTTTCTTT	CASSLLGQGTEAFF
TRBD2	few	TRBV7-3	TRBJ2-5	TGTGCCAGCAGAGAAGGACTAGCGAAACAAGAGACCCAGTACTTC	CASREGLAKQETQYF
TRBD2	-	TRBV3-1/TRBV3-2	TRBJ2-1	TGTGCCAGCAGCCAAGTAGCGGGAAGACTCTACAATGAGCAGTTCTTC	CASSQVAGRLYNEQFF
-	-	TRBV5-1	TRBJ1-2	TGCGCCAGCAGCTTGGTTGGAGGGACCAACTATGGCTACACCTTC	CASSLVGGTNYGYTF
-	-	TRBV25-1	TRBJ1-5	TGTGCCAACACCCCCTTGGGGGCAGGGTACCAGCCCCAGCATTTT	CANTPLGAGYQPQHF
-	-	TRBV6-5	TRBJ2-7	TGTGCCAGCAGTTACTTTCCTCCGGGTAGCGGAGACGAGCAGTACTTC	CASSYFPPGSGDEQYF
-	few	TRBV4-1	TRBJ1-2	TGCGCCAGCGGGAGGACGGTAGAATTGAACTATGGCTACACCTTC	CASGRTVELNYGYTF
-	-	TRBV27	TRBJ1-5	TGTGCCAGCAGTTTATCGGGGCACAATCAGCCCCAGCATTTT	CASSLSGHNQPQHF
TRBD1	-	TRBV6-5	TRBJ2-2	TGTGCCAGCAGACCGGGACAGGGGGCCGAGCTGTTTTTT	CASRPGQGAELFF
-	-	TRBV11-2	TRBJ2-1	TGTGCCAGCAGCTCTGTGAGCTCCTACAATGAGCAGTTCTTC	CASSSVSSYNEQFF
TRBD2	-	TRBV24-1	TRBJ2-7	TGTGCCACCAGTGACCTGGGACTACTCAGCTCCTACGAGCAGTACTTC	CATSDLGLLSSYEQYF
TRBD1	-	TRBV2	TRBJ2-4	TGTGCCAGCACGCCGGGACAGGCCAAAAACATTCAGTACTTC	CASTPGQAKNIQYF
-	-	TRBV9	TRBJ2-6	TGTGCCAGCAGCGGGGACTGGGGCTCTGGGGCCAACGTCCTGACTTTC	CASSGDWGSGANVLTF
-	-	TRBV27	TRBJ2-4	TGTGCCAGCAGTCGGGAGGGACAGTCTCAAACGTTC	CASSREGQSQTF
-	-	TRBV18	TRBJ1-3	TGTGCCAGCTCACCGCGAGAGATTACCTTCTCTGGAAACACCATATATTTT	CASSPREITFSGNTIYF
TRBD1	once	TRBV3-1/TRBV3-2	TRBJ1-6	TGTGCCAGCAGCCAAGGGACAGGGTGGGCTTCACCCCTCCACTTT	CASSQGTGWASPLHF
-	-	TRBV7-8	TRBJ1-1	TGTGCCAGCAGCTCCCGACAGCTAAAAACGACTGAAGCTTTCTTT	CASSSRQLKTTEAFF
TRBD2	-	TRBV7-3	TRBJ2-1	TGTGCCAGCAGCTTAAGCGGACTAGCGGGAGGTGGAAGTGAGCAGTTCTTC	CASSLSGLAGGGSEQFF